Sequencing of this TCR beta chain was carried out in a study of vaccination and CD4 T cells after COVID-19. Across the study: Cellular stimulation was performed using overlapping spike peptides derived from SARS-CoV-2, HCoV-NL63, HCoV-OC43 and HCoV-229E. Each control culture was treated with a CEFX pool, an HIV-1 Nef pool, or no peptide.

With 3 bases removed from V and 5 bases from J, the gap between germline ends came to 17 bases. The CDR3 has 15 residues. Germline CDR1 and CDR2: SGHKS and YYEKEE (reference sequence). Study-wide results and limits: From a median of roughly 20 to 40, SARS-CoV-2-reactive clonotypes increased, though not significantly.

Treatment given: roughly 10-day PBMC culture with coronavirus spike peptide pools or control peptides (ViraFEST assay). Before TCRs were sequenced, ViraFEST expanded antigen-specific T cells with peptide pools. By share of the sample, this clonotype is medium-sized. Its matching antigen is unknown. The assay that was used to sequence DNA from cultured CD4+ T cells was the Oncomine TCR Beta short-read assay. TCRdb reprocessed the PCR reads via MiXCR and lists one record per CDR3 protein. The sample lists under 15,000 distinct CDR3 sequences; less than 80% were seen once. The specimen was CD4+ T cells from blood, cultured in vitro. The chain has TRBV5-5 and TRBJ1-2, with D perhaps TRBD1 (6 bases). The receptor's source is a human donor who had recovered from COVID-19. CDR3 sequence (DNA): TGTGCCAGCAGCTCTGGACAGAGGATAGGGTATGGCTACACCTTC. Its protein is CASSSGQRIGYGYTF.